This record concerns one T cell receptor beta chain sequence. What it binds is not known. The source of the sample is a study of cytomegalovirus exposure and HLA in healthy donors. Overall study findings and caveats: Later on, an analysis showed TCR association rates differing by HLA locus, with DRB1 the most and HLA-C the fewest.

In germline, CDR1 is LNHDA, CDR2 SQIVND (reference sequence). There are 15 residues in the CDR3. V shed 4 bases and J shed 5 bases, with 18 bases lying between them. Vbeta (60) and Jbeta (13) primers were used in the PCR. Produced via immunoSEQ multiplex PCR; TCRdb's table is partial and in-frame only. The sample holds over 120,000 clones, over 75% seen once. Sequenced material: PBMCs. The chain links TRBV19 to TRBJ2-7; D remains ambiguous. The TCR was taken from a woman aged 25-40 years in good health and CMV-seronegative. The CDR3 DNA is TGTGCCAGTAGTACGACGATCCCCCCGAGGAACGAGCAGTACTTC. Amino acids: CASSTTIPPRNEQYF. The variable domain in full, completed from reference TRBV19 and TRBJ2-7, reads DGGITQSPKYLFRKEGQNVTLSCEQNLNHDAMYWYRQDPGQGLRLIYYSQIVNDFQKGDIAEGYSVSREKKESFPLTVTSAQKNPTAFYLCASSTTIPPRNEQYFGPGTRLTVT.